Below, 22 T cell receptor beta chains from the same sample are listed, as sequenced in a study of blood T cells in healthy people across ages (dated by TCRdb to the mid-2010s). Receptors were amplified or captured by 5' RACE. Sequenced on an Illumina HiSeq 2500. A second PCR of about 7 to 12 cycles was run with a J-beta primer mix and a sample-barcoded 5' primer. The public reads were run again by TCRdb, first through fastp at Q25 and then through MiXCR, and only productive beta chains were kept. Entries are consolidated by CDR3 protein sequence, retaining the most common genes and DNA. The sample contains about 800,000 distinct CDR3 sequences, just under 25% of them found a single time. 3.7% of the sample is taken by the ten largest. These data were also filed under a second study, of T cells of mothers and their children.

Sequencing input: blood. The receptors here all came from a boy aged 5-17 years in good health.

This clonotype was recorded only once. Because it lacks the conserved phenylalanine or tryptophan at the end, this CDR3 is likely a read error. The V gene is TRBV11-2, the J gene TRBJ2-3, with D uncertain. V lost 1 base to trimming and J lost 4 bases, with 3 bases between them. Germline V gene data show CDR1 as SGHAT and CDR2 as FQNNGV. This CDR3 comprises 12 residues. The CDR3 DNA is TGTGCCAGCAGCTTAGGTTCAGATACGCAGTATTTA. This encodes CASSLGSDTQYL.

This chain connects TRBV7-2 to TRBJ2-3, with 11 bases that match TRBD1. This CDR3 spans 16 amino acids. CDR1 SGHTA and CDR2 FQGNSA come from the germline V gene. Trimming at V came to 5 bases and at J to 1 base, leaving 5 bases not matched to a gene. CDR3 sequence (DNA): TGTGCCAGCAGCCCGAGGACAGGGGGCGGCACAGATACGCAGTATTTT. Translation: CASSPRTGGGTDTQYF.

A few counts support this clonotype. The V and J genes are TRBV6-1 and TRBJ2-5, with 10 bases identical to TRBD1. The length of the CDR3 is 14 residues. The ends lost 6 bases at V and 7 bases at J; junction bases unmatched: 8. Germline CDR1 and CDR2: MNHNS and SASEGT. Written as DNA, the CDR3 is TGTGCCAGCAGGGCGGACAGGGGGTACGCGACCCAGTACTTC. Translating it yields CASRADRGYATQYF.

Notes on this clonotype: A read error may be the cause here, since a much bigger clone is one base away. As DNA, the CDR3 is TGTGCCAGCAGCTTTACTAGCGGGGGCACCGGGGAGCTGTTTTTT. This codes for CASSFTSGGTGELFF. The chain employs TRBV5-5 and TRBJ2-2; 11 bases map to TRBD2. J gave up 4 bases and V 2 bases, and 1 base lay outside the gene matches. Germline-derived CDR1 and CDR2 are SGHKS and YYEKEE (reference sequence). The CDR3 covers 15 residues.

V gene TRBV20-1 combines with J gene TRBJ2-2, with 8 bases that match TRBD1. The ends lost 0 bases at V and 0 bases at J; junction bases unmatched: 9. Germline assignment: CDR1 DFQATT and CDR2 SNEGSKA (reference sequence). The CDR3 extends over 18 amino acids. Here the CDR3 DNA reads TGCAGTGCTAGAGATCTGGGCAGGGGGCGAGCGAACACCGGGGAGCTGTTTTTT. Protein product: CSARDLGRGRANTGELFF.

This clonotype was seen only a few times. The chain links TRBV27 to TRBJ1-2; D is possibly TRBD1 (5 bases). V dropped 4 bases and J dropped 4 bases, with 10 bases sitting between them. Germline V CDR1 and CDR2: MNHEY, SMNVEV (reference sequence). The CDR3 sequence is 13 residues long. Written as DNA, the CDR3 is TGTGCCAGCAGTTCCTGGGACGGCTATGGCTACACCTTC. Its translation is CASSSWDGYGYTF.

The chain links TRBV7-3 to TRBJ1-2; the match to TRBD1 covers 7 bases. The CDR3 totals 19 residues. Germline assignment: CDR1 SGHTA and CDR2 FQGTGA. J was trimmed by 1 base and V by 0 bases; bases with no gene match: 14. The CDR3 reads CASSLTPRTGKGNNYGYTF. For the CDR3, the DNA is TGTGCCAGCAGCTTAACCCCAAGGACAGGAAAGGGTAATAACTATGGCTACACCTTC.

CDR3 nucleotide sequence: TGCAGTGCTAGGGCGGGGGGCACTGAAGCTTTCTTT. Translated, it gives CSARAGGTEAFF. This chain joins TRBV20-1 and TRBJ1-1; D might be TRBD1 (5 bases). From germline, CDR1 is DFQATT and CDR2 SNEGSKA (reference sequence). This CDR3 has 12 amino acids. The V and J ends lost 3 bases and 4 bases respectively, with 9 bases between them.

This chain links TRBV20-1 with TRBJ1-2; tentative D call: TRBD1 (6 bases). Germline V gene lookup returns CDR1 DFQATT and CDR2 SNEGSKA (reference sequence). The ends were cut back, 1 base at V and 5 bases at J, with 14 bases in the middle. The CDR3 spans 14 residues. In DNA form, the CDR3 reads TGCAGTGCTAGAGGCAACAGGGTAAAATATGGCTACACCTTC. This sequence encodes CSARGNRVKYGYTF.

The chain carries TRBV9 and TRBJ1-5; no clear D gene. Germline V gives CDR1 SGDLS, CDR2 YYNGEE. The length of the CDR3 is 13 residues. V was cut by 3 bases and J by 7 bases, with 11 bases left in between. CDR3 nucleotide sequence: TGTGCCAGCAGCGAGCGAGGGCACCAGCCCCAGCATTTT. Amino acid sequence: CASSERGHQPQHF.

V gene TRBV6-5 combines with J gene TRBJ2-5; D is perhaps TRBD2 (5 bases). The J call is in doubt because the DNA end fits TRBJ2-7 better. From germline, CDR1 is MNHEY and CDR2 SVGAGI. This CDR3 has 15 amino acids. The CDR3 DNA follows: TGTGCCAGCACTAAAACGGCGGGCAGAGCCTACGAGCAGTACTTC. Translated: CASTKTAGRAYEQYF.

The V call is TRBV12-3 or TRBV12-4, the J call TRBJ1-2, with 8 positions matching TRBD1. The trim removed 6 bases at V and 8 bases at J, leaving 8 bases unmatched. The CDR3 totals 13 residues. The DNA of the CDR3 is TGTGCCAGCAGGTTACAGGGGGGAGGCGGCTACACCTTC. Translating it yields CASRLQGGGGYTF.

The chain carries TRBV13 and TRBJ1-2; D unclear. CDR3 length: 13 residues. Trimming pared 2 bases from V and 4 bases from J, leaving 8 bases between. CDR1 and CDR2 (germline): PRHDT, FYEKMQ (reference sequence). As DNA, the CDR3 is TGTGCCAGCAGCTTAAGCAGCGTCTATGGCTACACCTTC. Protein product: CASSLSSVYGYTF. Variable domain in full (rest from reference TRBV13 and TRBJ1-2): AAGVIQSPRHLIKEKRETATLKCYPIPRHDTVYWYQQGPGQDPQFLISFYEKMQSDKGSIPDRFSAQQFSDYHSELNMSSLELGDSALYFCASSLSSVYGYTFGSGTRLTVV.

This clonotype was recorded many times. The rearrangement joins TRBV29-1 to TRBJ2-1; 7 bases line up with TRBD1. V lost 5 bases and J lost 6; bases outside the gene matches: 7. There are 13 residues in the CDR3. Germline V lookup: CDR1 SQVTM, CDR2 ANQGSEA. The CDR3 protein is CSVPRQGLNEQFF. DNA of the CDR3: TGCAGCGTTCCCAGACAGGGCCTCAATGAGCAGTTCTTC.

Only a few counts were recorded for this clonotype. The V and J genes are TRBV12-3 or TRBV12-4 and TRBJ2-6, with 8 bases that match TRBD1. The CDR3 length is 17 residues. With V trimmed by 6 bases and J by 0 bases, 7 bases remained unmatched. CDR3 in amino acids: CASRTGVLSSGANVLTF. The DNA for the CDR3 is TGTGCCAGCAGGACAGGGGTACTAAGCTCTGGGGCCAACGTCCTGACTTTC.

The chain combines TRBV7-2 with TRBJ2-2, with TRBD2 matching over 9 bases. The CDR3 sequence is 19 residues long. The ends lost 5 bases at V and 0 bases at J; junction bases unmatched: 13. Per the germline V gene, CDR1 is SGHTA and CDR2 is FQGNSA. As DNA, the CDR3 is TGTGCCAGCAGCCCCCGCAGCCTAGCGGGAAACGCGAACACCGGGGAGCTGTTTTTT. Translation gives CASSPRSLAGNANTGELFF.

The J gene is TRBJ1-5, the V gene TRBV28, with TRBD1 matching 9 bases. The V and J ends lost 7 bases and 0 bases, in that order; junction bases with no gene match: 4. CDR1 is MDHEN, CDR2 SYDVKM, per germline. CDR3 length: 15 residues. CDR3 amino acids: CASTGTGYSNQPQHF. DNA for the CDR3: TGTGCCAGCACGGGGACAGGGTATAGCAATCAGCCCCAGCATTTT.

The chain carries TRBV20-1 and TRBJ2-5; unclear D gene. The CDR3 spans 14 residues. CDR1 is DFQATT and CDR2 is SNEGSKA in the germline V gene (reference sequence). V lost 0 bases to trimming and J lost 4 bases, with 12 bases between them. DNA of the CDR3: TGCAGTGCTAGAGATTCGGCTATACCAGAGACCCAGTACTTC. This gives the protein CSARDSAIPETQYF.

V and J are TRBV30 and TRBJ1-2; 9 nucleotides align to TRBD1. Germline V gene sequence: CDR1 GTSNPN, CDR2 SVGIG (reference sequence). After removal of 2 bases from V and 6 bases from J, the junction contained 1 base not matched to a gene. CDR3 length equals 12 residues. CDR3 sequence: CAWSWTGDGYTF. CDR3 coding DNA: TGTGCCTGGAGTTGGACAGGGGATGGCTACACCTTC.

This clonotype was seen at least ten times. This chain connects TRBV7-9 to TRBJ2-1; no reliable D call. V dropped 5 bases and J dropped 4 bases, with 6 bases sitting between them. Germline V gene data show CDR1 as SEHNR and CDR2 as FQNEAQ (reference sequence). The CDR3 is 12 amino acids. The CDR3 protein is CASSASYNEQFF. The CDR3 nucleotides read TGTGCCAGCAGCGCGAGTTACAATGAGCAGTTCTTC.

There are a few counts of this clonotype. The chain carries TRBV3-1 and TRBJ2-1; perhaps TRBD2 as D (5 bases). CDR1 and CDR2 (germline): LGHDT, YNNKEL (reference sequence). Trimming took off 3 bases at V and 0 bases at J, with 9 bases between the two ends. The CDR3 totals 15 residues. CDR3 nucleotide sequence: TGTGCCAGCAGCCACGAGGGCCTCTCCTACAATGAGCAGTTCTTC. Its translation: CASSHEGLSYNEQFF.

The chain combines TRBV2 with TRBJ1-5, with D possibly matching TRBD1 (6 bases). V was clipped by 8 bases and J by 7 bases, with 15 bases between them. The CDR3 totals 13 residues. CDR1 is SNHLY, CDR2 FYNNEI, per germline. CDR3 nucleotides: TGTGCCAGCCGAGGGGGGTTTGACCAGCCCCAGCATTTT. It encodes CASRGGFDQPQHF.